This TCR beta chain appears in the sequencing data of a study of CD8 T cells in ankylosing spondylitis. General study points: Reportedly, disease-linked clones are significantly enriched in ankylosing spondylitis patients' matched synovial fluid. Earlier literature documents some of the motif variants in reactive arthritis synovial fluid and blood.

CDR3 length: 12 amino acids. The V gene's germline CDR1 is SQVTM and CDR2 ANQGSEA. Trimming removed 4 bases from V and 2 bases from J, with 8 bases in between. This clonotype was detected many times. Antigen unknown. TCRdb reanalysed the 5' RACE reads using MiXCR and keeps one entry per CDR3 protein. The sample holds approximately 100,000 distinct CDR3 sequences, about 8% seen once. This TCR came from a male donor with ankylosing spondylitis or in good health (not recorded which). What was sequenced was blood, either unsorted or a sorted T cell fraction (not recorded which). The rearrangement links TRBV29-1 to TRBJ2-5; maybe TRBD2 (5 bases). As DNA, the CDR3 is TGCAGCGTTGGTCGGGGTCAAGAGACCCAGTACTTC. It yields the protein CSVGRGQETQYF.